This T cell receptor beta chain came from a study of T cell responses to AZD1222 COVID-19 vaccine. The protocol was immunoSEQ multiplex PCR, while the TCRdb copy is restricted to in-frame clones and leaves out a portion. The top ten hold around a tenth of the sample, which has about 110,000 clones, about 90% seen once. Findings and limits, study-wide: Possibly, clonal diversity was underestimated; donors were largely white British and included more females. Repertoires were sampled only after the peak T cell response. Seropositivity was recorded at baseline in only 6 or 7 AZD1222 recipients.

As for this clone: Antigen: not known.

From germline, CDR1 is SNHLY and CDR2 FYNNEI. CDR3 length: 13 residues. Trimming cost V 2 bases and J 1 base, with 5 bases left between them. Sequences were derived from peripheral blood, sampled on day 0 of AZD1222 vaccination. The TCR originated in an adult in good health. The chain joins TRBV2 to TRBJ1-1; D unresolved. The CDR3 sequence: CASSERANTEAFF. The CDR3 DNA is TGTGCCAGCAGTGAACGGGCGAACACTGAAGCTTTCTTT.